This T cell receptor (beta chain) was observed in a study of cytomegalovirus exposure and HLA in healthy donors. The primer mix had 60 Vbeta and 13 Jbeta primers. Sequenced by immunoSEQ multiplex PCR; TCRdb stores in-frame clones only, minus some. The table lists tens of thousands of clones, more than 60% of them singletons, with about 12% in the top ten. Germline V CDR1 and CDR2: MNHEY, SMNVEV (reference sequence). The CDR3 has 15 residues. V dropped 4 bases and J dropped 3 bases, with 16 bases sitting between them. This rearrangement joins TRBV27 to TRBJ2-7, with a possible D match to TRBD1 (6 bases). This receptor was obtained from a male donor in good health and CMV-seropositive. Sequenced material: PBMCs. The CDR3 spells CASSSTGGIVYEQYF. For the CDR3, the DNA is TGTGCCAGCAGTTCGACTGGGGGCATCGTCTACGAGCAGTACTTC.